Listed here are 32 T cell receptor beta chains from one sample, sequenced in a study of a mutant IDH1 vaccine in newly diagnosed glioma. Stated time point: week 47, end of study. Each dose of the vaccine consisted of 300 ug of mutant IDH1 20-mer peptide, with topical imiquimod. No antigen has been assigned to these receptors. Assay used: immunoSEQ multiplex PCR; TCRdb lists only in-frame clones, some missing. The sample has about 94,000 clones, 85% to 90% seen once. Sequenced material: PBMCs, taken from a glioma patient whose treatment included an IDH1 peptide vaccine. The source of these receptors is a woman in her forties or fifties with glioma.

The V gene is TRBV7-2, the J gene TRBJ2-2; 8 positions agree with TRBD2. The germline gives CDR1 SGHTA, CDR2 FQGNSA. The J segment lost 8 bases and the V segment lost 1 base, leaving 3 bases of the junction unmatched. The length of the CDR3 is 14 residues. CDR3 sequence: CASSLVLAGGELFF. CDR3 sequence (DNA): TGTGCCAGCAGCTTAGTGCTAGCGGGTGGGGAGCTGTTTTTT.

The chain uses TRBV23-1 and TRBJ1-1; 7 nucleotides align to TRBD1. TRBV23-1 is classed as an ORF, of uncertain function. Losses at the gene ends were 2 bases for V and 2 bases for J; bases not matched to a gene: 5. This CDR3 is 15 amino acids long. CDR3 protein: CASSQPTGTNTEAFF. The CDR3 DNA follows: TGCGCCAGCAGTCAACCGACAGGGACTAACACTGAAGCTTTCTTT.

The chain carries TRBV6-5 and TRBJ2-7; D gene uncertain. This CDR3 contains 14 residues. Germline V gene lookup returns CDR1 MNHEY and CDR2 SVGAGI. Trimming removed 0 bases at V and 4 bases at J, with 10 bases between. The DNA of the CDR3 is TGTGCCAGCAGTTACTCGAGGACCACGTACGAGCAGTACTTC. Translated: CASSYSRTTYEQYF.

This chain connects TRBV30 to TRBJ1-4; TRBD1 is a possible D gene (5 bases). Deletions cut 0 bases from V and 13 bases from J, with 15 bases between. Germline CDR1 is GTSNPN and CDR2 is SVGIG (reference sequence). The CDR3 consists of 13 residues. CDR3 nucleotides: TGTGCCTGGAGTGTACGATTAGGGGCGCGACTGTTTTTT. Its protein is CAWSVRLGARLFF.

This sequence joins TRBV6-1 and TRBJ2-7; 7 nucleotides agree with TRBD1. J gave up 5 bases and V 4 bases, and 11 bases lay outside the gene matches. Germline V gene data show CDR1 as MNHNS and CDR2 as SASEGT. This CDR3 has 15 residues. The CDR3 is CASSVQKTGFHEQYF. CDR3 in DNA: TGTGCCAGCAGTGTTCAAAAGACAGGGTTCCACGAGCAGTACTTC.

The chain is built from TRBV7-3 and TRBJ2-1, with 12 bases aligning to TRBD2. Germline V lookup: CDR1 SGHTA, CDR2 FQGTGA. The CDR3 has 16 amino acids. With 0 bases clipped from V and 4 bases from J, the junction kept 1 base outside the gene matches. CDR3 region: CASSLTTSGSYNEQFF. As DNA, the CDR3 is TGTGCCAGCAGCTTAACGACTAGCGGGAGTTACAATGAGCAGTTCTTC.

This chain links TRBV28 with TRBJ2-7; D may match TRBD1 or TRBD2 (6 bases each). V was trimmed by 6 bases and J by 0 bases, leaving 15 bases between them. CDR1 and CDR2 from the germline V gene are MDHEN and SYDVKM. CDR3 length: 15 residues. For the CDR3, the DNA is TGTGCCAGCAGACCCGGGGGCTCAAGCTCCTACGAGCAGTACTTC. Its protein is CASRPGGSSSYEQYF.

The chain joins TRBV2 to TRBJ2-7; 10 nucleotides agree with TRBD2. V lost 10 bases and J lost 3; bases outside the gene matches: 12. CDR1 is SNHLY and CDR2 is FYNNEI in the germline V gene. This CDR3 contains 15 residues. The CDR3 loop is CAIDRRTSGNYEQYF. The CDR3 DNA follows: TGTGCCATCGACCGTAGGACTAGCGGAAACTACGAGCAGTACTTC.

CDR3 region: CASSPRTETGDGYTF. The CDR3 coding sequence is TGTGCCAGCAGCCCCAGAACCGAGACAGGGGATGGCTACACCTTC. This rearrangement joins TRBV7-9 to TRBJ1-2; the match to TRBD1 covers 8 bases. Germline CDR1 is SEHNR and CDR2 is FQNEAQ (reference sequence). Trimming took 5 bases from V and 6 from J; bases not matched to a gene: 11. This CDR3 region has 15 residues.

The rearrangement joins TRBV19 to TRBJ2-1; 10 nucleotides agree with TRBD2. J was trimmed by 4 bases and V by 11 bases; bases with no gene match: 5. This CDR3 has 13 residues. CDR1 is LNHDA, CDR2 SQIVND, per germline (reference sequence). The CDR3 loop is CASSGRVYNEQFF. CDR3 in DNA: TGTGCCTCGAGCGGGAGGGTTTACAATGAGCAGTTCTTC.

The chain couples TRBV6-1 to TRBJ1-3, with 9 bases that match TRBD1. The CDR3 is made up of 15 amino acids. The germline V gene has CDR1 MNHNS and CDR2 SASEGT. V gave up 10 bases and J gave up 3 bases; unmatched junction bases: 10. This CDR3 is CANWTGELGGNTIYF. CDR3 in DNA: TGTGCCAACTGGACAGGGGAATTGGGTGGAAACACCATATATTTT.

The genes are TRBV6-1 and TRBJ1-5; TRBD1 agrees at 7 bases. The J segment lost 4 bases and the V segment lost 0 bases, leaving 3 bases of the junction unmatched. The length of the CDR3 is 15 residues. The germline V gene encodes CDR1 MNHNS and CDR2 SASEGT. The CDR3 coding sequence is TGTGCCAGCAGTGAAGCGGGGACAGAAAATCAGCCCCAGCATTTT. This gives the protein CASSEAGTENQPQHF.

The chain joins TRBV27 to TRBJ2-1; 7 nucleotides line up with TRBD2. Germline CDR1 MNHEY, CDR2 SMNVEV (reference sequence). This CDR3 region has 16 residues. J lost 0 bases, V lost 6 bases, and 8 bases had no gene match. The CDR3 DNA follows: TGTGCCAGCAGAAGGGCTAGCGGAAGCTCCTACAATGAGCAGTTCTTC. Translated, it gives CASRRASGSSYNEQFF.

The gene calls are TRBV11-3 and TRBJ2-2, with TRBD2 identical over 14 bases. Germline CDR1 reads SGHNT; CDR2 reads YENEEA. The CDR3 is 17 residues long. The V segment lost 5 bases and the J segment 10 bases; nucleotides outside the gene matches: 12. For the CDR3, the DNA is TGTGCCAGCAGCCCCGGGAGGGGGACTAGCGGGAGTGTGGAGCTGTTTTTT. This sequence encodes CASSPGRGTSGSVELFF.

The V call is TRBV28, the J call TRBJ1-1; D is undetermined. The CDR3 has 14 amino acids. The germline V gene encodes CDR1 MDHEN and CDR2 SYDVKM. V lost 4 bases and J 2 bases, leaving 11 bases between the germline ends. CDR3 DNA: TGTGCCAGCAGTTCCACGGGTCTAAACACTGAAGCTTTCTTT. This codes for CASSSTGLNTEAFF.

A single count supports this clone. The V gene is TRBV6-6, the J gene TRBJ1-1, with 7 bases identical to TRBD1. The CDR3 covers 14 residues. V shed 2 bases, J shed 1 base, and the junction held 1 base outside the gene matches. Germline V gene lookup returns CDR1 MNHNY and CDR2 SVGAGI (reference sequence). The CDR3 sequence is CASSYRDRNTEAFF. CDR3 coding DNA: TGTGCCAGCAGTTACAGGGACAGGAACACTGAAGCTTTCTTT.

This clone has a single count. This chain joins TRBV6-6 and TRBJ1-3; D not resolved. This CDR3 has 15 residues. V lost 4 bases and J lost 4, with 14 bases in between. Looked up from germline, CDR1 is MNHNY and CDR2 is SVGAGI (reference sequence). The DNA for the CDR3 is TGTGCCAGCAGTTTTTCTGAAGTGGGAGGAAACACCATATATTTT. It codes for CASSFSEVGGNTIYF.

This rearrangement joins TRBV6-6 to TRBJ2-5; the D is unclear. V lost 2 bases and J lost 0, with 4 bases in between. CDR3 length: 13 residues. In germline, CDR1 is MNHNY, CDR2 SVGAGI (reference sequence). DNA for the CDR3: TGTGCCAGCAGTTACAGGCACCAAGAGACCCAGTACTTC. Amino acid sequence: CASSYRHQETQYF.

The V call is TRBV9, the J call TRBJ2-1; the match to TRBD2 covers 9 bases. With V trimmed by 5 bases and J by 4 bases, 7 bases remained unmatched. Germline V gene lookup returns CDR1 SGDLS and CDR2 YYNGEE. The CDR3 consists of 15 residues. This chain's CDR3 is CASSAGLAEYNEQFF. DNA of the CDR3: TGTGCCAGCAGTGCGGGACTAGCAGAGTACAATGAGCAGTTCTTC.

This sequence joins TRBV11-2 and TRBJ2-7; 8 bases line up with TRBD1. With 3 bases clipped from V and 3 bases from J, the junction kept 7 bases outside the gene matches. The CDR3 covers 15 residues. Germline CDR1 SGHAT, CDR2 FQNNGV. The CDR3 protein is CASSFLRDRSYEQYF. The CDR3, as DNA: TGTGCCAGCAGCTTCCTCCGGGACAGGAGCTACGAGCAGTACTTC.

CDR3 loop: CASSRNRDRTLYEQYF. The CDR3 nucleotides read TGTGCCAGCAGTAGAAACCGGGACAGAACCCTTTACGAGCAGTACTTC. This chain uses TRBV28 with TRBJ2-7, with TRBD1 identical over 7 bases. This CDR3 is 16 amino acids long. Germline loops: CDR1 MDHEN, CDR2 SYDVKM. J lost 4 bases, V lost 5 bases, and 14 bases had no gene match.

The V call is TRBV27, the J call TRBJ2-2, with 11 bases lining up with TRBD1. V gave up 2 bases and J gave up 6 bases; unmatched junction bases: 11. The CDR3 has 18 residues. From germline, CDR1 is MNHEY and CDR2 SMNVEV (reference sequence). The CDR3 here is CASSLTLDRGPLAGELFF. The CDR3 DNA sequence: TGTGCCAGCAGTTTAACCTTGGACAGGGGGCCTTTAGCCGGGGAGCTGTTTTTT.

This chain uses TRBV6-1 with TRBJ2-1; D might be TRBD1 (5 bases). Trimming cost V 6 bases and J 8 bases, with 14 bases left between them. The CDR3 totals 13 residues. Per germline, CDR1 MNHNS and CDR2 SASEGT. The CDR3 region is CASRFTGIDEQFF. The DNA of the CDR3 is TGTGCCAGCAGATTCACAGGTATTGATGAGCAGTTCTTC.

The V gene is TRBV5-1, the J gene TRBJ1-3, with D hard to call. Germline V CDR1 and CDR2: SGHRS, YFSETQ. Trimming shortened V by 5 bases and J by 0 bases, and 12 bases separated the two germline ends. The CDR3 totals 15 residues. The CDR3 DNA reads TGCGCCAGCAGGGCCGGGCCCCGCTCTGGAAACACCATATATTTT. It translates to CASRAGPRSGNTIYF. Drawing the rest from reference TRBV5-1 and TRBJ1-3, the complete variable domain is KAGVTQTPRYLIKTRGQQVTLSCSPISGHRSVSWYQQTPGQGLQFLFEYFSETQRNKGNFPGRFSGRQFSNSRSEMNVSTLELGDSALYLCASRAGPRSGNTIYFGEGSWLTVV.

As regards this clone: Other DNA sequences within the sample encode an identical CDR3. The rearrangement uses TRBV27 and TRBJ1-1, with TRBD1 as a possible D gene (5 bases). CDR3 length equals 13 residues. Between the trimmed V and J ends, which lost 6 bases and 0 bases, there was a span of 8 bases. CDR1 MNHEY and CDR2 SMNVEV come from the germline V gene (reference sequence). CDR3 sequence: CASRWGLNTEAFF. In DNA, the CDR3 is TGTGCCAGCAGATGGGGCTTGAACACTGAAGCTTTCTTT.

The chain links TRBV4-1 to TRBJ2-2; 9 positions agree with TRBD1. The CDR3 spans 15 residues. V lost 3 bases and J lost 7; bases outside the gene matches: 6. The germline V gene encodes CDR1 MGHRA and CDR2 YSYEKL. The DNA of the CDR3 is TGCGCCAGCAGCCAGCCCGGACAGGGGATCGGGGAGCTGTTTTTT. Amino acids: CASSQPGQGIGELFF.

CDR3 loop: CASSIIYQPQHF. As DNA, the CDR3 is TGTGCCAGTAGTATCATTTATCAGCCCCAGCATTTT. The chain recombines TRBV19 with TRBJ1-5; D not resolved. Trimming removed 3 bases at V and 5 bases at J, with 5 bases between. This CDR3 spans 12 amino acids. The V gene's germline CDR1 is LNHDA and CDR2 SQIVND (reference sequence).

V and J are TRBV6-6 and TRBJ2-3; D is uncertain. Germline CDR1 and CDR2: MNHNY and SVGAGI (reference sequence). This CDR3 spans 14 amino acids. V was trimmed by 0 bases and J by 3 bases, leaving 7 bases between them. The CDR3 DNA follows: TGTGCCAGCAGTTACTCTAGTGGAACAGATACGCAGTATTTT. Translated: CASSYSSGTDTQYF.

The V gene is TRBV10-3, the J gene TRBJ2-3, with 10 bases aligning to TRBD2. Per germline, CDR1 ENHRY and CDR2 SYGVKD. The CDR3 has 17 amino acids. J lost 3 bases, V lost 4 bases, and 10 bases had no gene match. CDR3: CAISGTSGRLGTDTQYF. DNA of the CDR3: TGTGCCATCAGTGGGACTAGCGGAAGGTTAGGGACAGATACGCAGTATTTT.

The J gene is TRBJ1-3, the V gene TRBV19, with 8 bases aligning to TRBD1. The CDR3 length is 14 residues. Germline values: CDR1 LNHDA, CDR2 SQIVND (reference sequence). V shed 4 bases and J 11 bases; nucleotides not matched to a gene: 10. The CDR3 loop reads CASSKDRGRSAIYF. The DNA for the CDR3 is TGTGCCAGTAGTAAAGACAGGGGCCGGTCCGCCATATATTTT.

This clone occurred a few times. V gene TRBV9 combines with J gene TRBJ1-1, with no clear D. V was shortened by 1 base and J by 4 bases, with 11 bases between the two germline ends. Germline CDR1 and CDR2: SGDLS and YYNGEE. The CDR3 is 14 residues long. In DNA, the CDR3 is TGTGCCAGCAGCGTAAGCATGGCGAGCACTGAAGCTTTCTTT. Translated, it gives CASSVSMASTEAFF.

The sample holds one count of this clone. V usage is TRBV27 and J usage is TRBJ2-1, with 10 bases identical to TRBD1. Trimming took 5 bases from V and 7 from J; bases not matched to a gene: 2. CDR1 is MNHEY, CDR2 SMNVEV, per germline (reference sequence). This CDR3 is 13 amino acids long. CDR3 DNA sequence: TGTGCCAGCAGTGACAGGGGGCCAAATGAGCAGTTCTTC. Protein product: CASSDRGPNEQFF.